The source of this T cell receptor beta chain is a study of blood T cell repertoires in COVID-19. Background on the study: Acute and convalescent COVID-19 specimens originated in the United States, Italy and Spain. PBMCs, B-cell-depleted T cells, or T cells provided the cDNA or gDNA that made up the material.

The V gene's germline CDR1 is SGHNT and CDR2 YYREEE (reference sequence). CDR3 length: 15 residues. Unmatched junction bases numbered 1, after V lost 0 bases and J lost 5 bases. In the original processing: Estimates of nucleated cell counts were drawn from the amplification of reference gene primers. The method was immunoSEQ multiplex PCR; TCRdb's version includes in-frame clones alone and lacks a portion of them. From that table come the V and J calls and clone size; the DNA was used to work out D and trimming. Altogether over 150,000 clones are present, 75% to 90% being singletons, with the ten largest covering 2.9%.

Sequencing input: peripheral blood. This TCR was sampled from a woman aged 55-69 years with acute or convalescent COVID-19. V and J are TRBV5-4 and TRBJ1-5; 11 nucleotides match TRBD1. DNA for the CDR3: TGTGCCAGCAGCTTGGGGACAGGGGGCTATCAGCCCCAGCATTTT. This translates into CASSLGTGGYQPQHF.